The source of this T cell receptor beta chain is a study of CD8 T cells in Susac syndrome. Random-hexamer reverse transcription was applied to about 0.5 to 1 ug RNA. TCRdb processed the immunoSEQ multiplex PCR reads anew with MiXCR; each CDR3 protein has one entry. The profile covers around 79,000 distinct CDR3 sequences, with around 96% appearing a single time and about 0.4% taken by the ten largest. Germline loops: CDR1 PRHDT, CDR2 FYEKMQ (reference sequence). This CDR3 has 15 amino acids. The ends lost 3 bases at V and 9 bases at J; junction bases unmatched: 4. Purification of the CD8+ and CD4+ T cells relied on negative isolation, and TEMRA cells underwent FACS enrichment.

The chain links TRBV13 to TRBJ2-1; TRBD2 aligns across 14 bases. The TCR was taken from a human donor with multiple sclerosis. The sample comprised CD8+ T cells from PBMCs. CDR3 DNA sequence: TGTGCCAGCAGCTTCGGGACTAGCGGGGGTGGTGAGCAGTTCTTC. Its translation is CASSFGTSGGGEQFF. Full variable domain (rest looked up from reference TRBV13 and TRBJ2-1): AAGVIQSPRHLIKEKRETATLKCYPIPRHDTVYWYQQGPGQDPQFLISFYEKMQSDKGSIPDRFSAQQFSDYHSELNMSSLELGDSALYFCASSFGTSGGGEQFFGPGTRLTVL.